The 16 T cell receptor beta chains below were found in one sample sequenced in a study of blood T cell repertoires in COVID-19 (TCRdb year 2020). The library was prepared using the immunoSEQ multiplex PCR assay. Entries here come from immuneACCESS through TCRdb and include only in-frame sequences with V and J called. Some clones fail to appear in such tables; in the studies checked, an unresolved V gene covers under half of the shortfall, and the cause of the remainder is unknown. The sample contains approximately 250,000 clones, under 90% of them found a single time. The top ten constitute roughly 4% of the sample. The sequencing input was PBMCs or T cells enriched from blood (not recorded which). Receptors originate from a man under 40 with acute COVID-19.

The chain joins TRBV5-1 to TRBJ2-2, with 9 bases lining up with TRBD1. Looked up from germline, CDR1 is SGHRS and CDR2 is YFSETQ. This CDR3 contains 15 residues. The V and J ends lost 4 bases and 5 bases, in that order; junction bases with no gene match: 6. This CDR3 is CASSGGQGQTGELFF. The DNA for the CDR3 is TGCGCCAGCAGCGGGGGACAGGGTCAAACCGGGGAGCTGTTTTTT.

This sequence joins TRBV7-2 and TRBJ2-2; tentatively, D is TRBD2 (6 bases). CDR1 SGHTA and CDR2 FQGNSA come from the germline V gene. The length of the CDR3 is 14 residues. V lost 5 bases and J lost 5, with 12 bases in between. The DNA of the CDR3 is TGTGCCAGCAGCCCCTGGGGGGTTACCGGGGAGCTGTTTTTT. This gives the protein CASSPWGVTGELFF.

V gene TRBV28 combines with J gene TRBJ1-5, with TRBD1 matching over 8 bases. Germline CDR1 reads MDHEN; CDR2 reads SYDVKM. V was pared by 6 bases and J by 0 bases, with 7 bases of the junction left unmatched. This CDR3 spans 16 amino acids. The CDR3 spells CASSTTGTGSNQPQHF. CDR3 DNA: TGTGCCAGCAGCACCACGGGGACAGGTAGCAATCAGCCCCAGCATTTT.

J is TRBJ1-6 and V is TRBV11-2; weak D call: TRBD1 (6 bases). The length of the CDR3 is 15 residues. The germline V gene has CDR1 SGHAT and CDR2 FQNNGV. V was pared by 3 bases and J by 6 bases, with 12 bases between. This CDR3 reads CASSFGGTPNSPLHF. CDR3 in DNA: TGTGCCAGCAGCTTCGGGGGGACACCTAATTCACCCCTCCACTTT.

The gene calls are TRBV19 and TRBJ2-2; D may be TRBD1 (6 bases). The CDR3 is 15 residues long. The germline V gene encodes CDR1 LNHDA and CDR2 SQIVND (reference sequence). The V end lost 6 bases, the J end lost 9 bases, and 20 bases lay between the germline ends. CDR3 region: CASRGDRDKLRELFF. For the CDR3, the DNA is TGTGCCAGTAGAGGGGACCGGGACAAACTCCGGGAGCTGTTTTTT.

The chain is built from TRBV3-1 (or the pseudogene TRBV3-2) and TRBJ1-4; TRBD1 is a possible D gene (6 bases). Trimming left V 6 bases short and J 8 bases short, with 16 bases between. CDR1 is LGHDT, CDR2 YNNKEL, per germline (reference sequence). The CDR3 covers 14 residues. CDR3 sequence: CASRAGAMDEKLFF. Written as DNA, the CDR3 is TGTGCCAGCAGGGCGGGGGCTATGGACGAAAAACTGTTTTTT.

This chain connects TRBV19 to TRBJ1-5; D perhaps matches TRBD1 (6 bases). The CDR3 is 15 residues long. In germline, CDR1 is LNHDA, CDR2 SQIVND (reference sequence). V was pared by 3 bases and J by 6 bases, with 15 bases between. The CDR3 sequence is CASSINGGQGQPQHF. Written as DNA, the CDR3 is TGTGCCAGTAGTATCAACGGGGGGCAGGGTCAGCCCCAGCATTTT.

This clone was counted only a few times. The chain has TRBV2 and TRBJ2-1, with TRBD2 identical over 9 bases. Germline CDR1 reads SNHLY; CDR2 reads FYNNEI. J gave up 7 bases and V 5 bases, and 12 bases lay outside the gene matches. The CDR3 is 16 residues long. CDR3: CASSTLFSGSRNEQFF. CDR3 sequence (DNA): TGTGCCAGCAGTACCCTCTTTAGCGGGAGTAGGAATGAGCAGTTCTTC.

The chain links TRBV6-6 to TRBJ1-5; D possibly corresponds to TRBD1 (5 bases). The length of the CDR3 is 18 residues. The germline V and J ends were trimmed by 5 bases and 0 bases, with 20 bases remaining between them. Germline V gives CDR1 MNHNY, CDR2 SVGAGI (reference sequence). The CDR3 region has the DNA TGTGCCAGCAGTCCCACTTTTTCGACAGTCGTTAGCAATCAGCCCCAGCATTTT. This encodes CASSPTFSTVVSNQPQHF.

J is TRBJ1-2 and V is TRBV6-5; 7 positions agree with TRBD1. CDR1 MNHEY and CDR2 SVGAGI come from the germline V gene. V lost 0 bases, J lost 7 bases, and 2 bases stayed unmatched. The CDR3 consists of 13 residues. Here the CDR3 reads CASSYSRGAGYTF. CDR3 nucleotides: TGTGCCAGCAGTTACTCCAGGGGGGCTGGCTACACCTTC.

V and J are TRBV6-5 and TRBJ1-4; TRBD1 is a possible D gene (6 bases). V lost 5 bases to trimming and J lost 6 bases, with 10 bases between them. Germline V CDR1 and CDR2: MNHEY, SVGAGI. The CDR3 is made up of 13 amino acids. CDR3 in DNA: TGTGCCAGCAGTCGGACAGCCGATGAAAAACTGTTTTTT. It encodes CASSRTADEKLFF.

This chain links TRBV6-5 with TRBJ1-1, with 7 positions matching TRBD1. V shed 2 bases, J shed 11 bases, and the junction held 2 bases outside the gene matches. There are 11 residues in the CDR3. The germline V gene encodes CDR1 MNHEY and CDR2 SVGAGI. The CDR3: CASSYQGDAFF. CDR3 sequence (DNA): TGTGCCAGCAGTTACCAGGGGGACGCTTTCTTT.

The V gene is TRBV14, the J gene TRBJ1-4, with a possible D match to TRBD1 (6 bases). This CDR3 has 16 residues. Germline CDR1 and CDR2: SGHDN and FVKESK. The ends were cut back, 4 bases at V and 8 bases at J, with 20 bases in the middle. As DNA, the CDR3 is TGTGCCAGCAGCCCTCCTGGTAGGGGGATAGGAGAAAAACTGTTTTTT. Its translation is CASSPPGRGIGEKLFF.

The chain employs TRBV2 and TRBJ1-5; D not resolved. The V gene's germline CDR1 is SNHLY and CDR2 FYNNEI. The CDR3 spans 14 residues. V lost 2 bases and J 5 bases, leaving 10 bases between the germline ends. CDR3 DNA sequence: TGTGCCAGCAGTGAAATCCGGGGAGATCAGCCCCAGCATTTT. Translating gives CASSEIRGDQPQHF. Combining the CDR3 with reference TRBV2 and TRBJ1-5 gives the whole variable domain EPEVTQTPSHQVTQMGQEVILRCVPISNHLYFYWYRQILGQKVEFLVSFYNNEISEKSEIFDDQFSVERPDGSNFTLKIRSTKLEDSAMYFCASSEIRGDQPQHFGDGTRLSIL.

CDR3 sequence reads: CASSSDSRSTDTQYF. CDR3 bases: TGTGCCAGCAGCTCGGACAGTCGTAGCACAGATACGCAGTATTTT. This chain connects TRBV5-5 to TRBJ2-3; tentatively, D is TRBD1 (6 bases). Germline lookup yields CDR1 SGHKS and CDR2 YYEKEE (reference sequence). V gave up 3 bases and J gave up 0 bases, with 11 bases separating them. This CDR3 has 15 amino acids.

The V call is TRBV19, the J call TRBJ1-5, with 8 bases that match TRBD1. Germline V gene sequence: CDR1 LNHDA, CDR2 SQIVND (reference sequence). The V segment lost 3 bases and the J segment 7 bases; nucleotides outside the gene matches: 5. CDR3 length equals 14 residues. CDR3 DNA: TGTGCCAGTAGTATCAGGGGGCTGGGGCAGCCCCAGCATTTT. Encoded protein: CASSIRGLGQPQHF.